This T cell receptor beta chain was sequenced in a study of blood T cell repertoires in COVID-19. Study-wide context: PBMCs, B-cell-depleted T cells, or T cells were the source of the cDNA or gDNA that made up the material.

Authors' methods: For nucleated cells, counts were estimated from reference gene primer amplification. Profiled with immunoSEQ multiplex PCR; TCRdb holds only in-frame clones, not every one. V and J calls and clone size come straight from that table; D and trimming were deduced from the DNA. The profile covers approximately 150,000 clones, with around three quarters appearing a single time and around 8.7% taken by the ten largest. V shed 0 bases and J shed 2 bases, with 5 bases lying between them. CDR1 and CDR2 (germline): SGHNT, YYREEE (reference sequence). This CDR3 spans 13 amino acids. This chain links TRBV5-4 with TRBJ2-5; the D is unclear. The TCR was taken from a man aged 45-60 years with active or convalescent COVID-19. The material sequenced was peripheral blood. CDR3 amino acids: CASSLARQETQYF. The CDR3 nucleotides read TGTGCCAGCAGCTTGGCCAGACAAGAGACCCAGTACTTC.